A single sample is the source of the 15 T cell receptor beta chains below, sequenced in a study of identical twins. TCRdb re-analysed the 5' RACE reads in MiXCR, keeping a single row per CDR3 protein. The data show 600,000 to 700,000 distinct CDR3 sequences, about 20% seen once. This sample also appeared in a second study, on T cells expressing NK-cell markers.

The sample was PBMCs. The receptors originated from a woman under 30 in good health.

This chain uses TRBV20-1 with TRBJ2-1; no clear D gene. CDR1 and CDR2 (germline): DFQATT, SNEGSKA (reference sequence). The CDR3 totals 9 residues. V lost 8 bases, J lost 9 bases, and 8 bases lay in between. The CDR3 protein is CSSPREQFF. Written as DNA, the CDR3 is TGCAGTTCTCCCCGTGAGCAGTTCTTC.

V gene TRBV20-1 combines with J gene TRBJ1-1, with a weak D call TRBD1 (6 bases). This CDR3 region has 12 residues. The V and J ends lost 2 bases and 7 bases respectively, with 11 bases between them. Germline V CDR1 and CDR2: DFQATT, SNEGSKA (reference sequence). DNA of the CDR3: TGCAGTGCTAGAAGGACAGACCTTGAAGCTTTCTTT. It yields the protein CSARRTDLEAFF.

This clonotype was observed a handful of times. The CDR3 coding sequence is TGCAGTGCTAGAGATTATCCGAGGGAGTACTTC. It specifies CSARDYPREYF. This sequence joins TRBV20-1 and TRBJ2-7, with D tentatively TRBD2 (5 bases). This CDR3 has 11 residues. The ends were cut back, 0 bases at V and 11 bases at J, with 11 bases in the middle. Germline V gene sequence: CDR1 DFQATT, CDR2 SNEGSKA (reference sequence).

The chain combines TRBV12-3 or TRBV12-4 with TRBJ1-1, with TRBD1 as a possible D gene (5 bases). Deletions cut 6 bases from V and 0 bases from J, with 11 bases between. The CDR3 totals 14 residues. DNA of the CDR3: TGTGCCAGCAGCAAGACAGCCATGAACACTGAAGCTTTCTTT. Protein sequence: CASSKTAMNTEAFF.

The chain combines TRBV20-1 with TRBJ2-7, with D possibly being TRBD2 (6 bases). Germline CDR1 DFQATT, CDR2 SNEGSKA (reference sequence). The V and J ends lost 0 bases and 6 bases respectively, with 9 bases between them. The CDR3 spans 12 residues. The CDR3 DNA is TGCAGTGCTAGAGATGGAGGGCGCGAGCAGTACTTC. Its protein product is CSARDGGREQYF.

This clonotype was seen only a few times. V and J are TRBV27 and TRBJ2-7; D is undetermined. V dropped 1 base and J dropped 3 bases, with 13 bases sitting between them. Germline CDR1 and CDR2: MNHEY and SMNVEV (reference sequence). The length of the CDR3 is 15 residues. The CDR3 loop reads CASSLFRQNIYEQYF. The CDR3 DNA reads as TGTGCCAGCAGTTTATTTCGCCAGAATATCTACGAGCAGTACTTC.

This rearrangement joins TRBV7-8 to TRBJ2-7; D tentatively reads TRBD1 or TRBD2 (5 bases each). Deletions cut 8 bases from V and 2 bases from J, with 19 bases between. Germline CDR1 is SGHVS and CDR2 is FQNEAQ. This CDR3 contains 15 residues. The CDR3 region is CASQPGTRSPYEQYF. The CDR3 DNA reads TGTGCCAGCCAGCCCGGGACCAGGAGCCCCTACGAGCAGTACTTC.

The V and J genes are TRBV7-2 and TRBJ2-1; D is possibly TRBD2 (5 bases). Trimming removed 7 bases from V and 0 bases from J, with 16 bases in between. Germline V CDR1 and CDR2: SGHTA, FQGNSA. The CDR3 runs to 16 residues. Here the CDR3 reads CASTLPGSHSYNEQFF. The CDR3 DNA follows: TGTGCCAGCACCCTTCCGGGATCACACTCCTACAATGAGCAGTTCTTC. The variable domain in full, completed from reference TRBV7-2 and TRBJ2-1, reads GAGVSQSPSNKVTEKGKDVELRCDPISGHTALYWYRQSLGQGLEFLIYFQGNSAPDKSGLPSDRFSAERTGGSVSTLTIQRTQQEDSAVYLCASTLPGSHSYNEQFFGPGTRLTVL.

The V and J genes are TRBV5-1 and TRBJ2-7, with 8 bases matching TRBD1. Germline CDR1 and CDR2: SGHRS and YFSETQ. CDR3 size: 15 residues. The ends lost 1 base at V and 2 bases at J; junction bases unmatched: 5. CDR3 bases: TGCGCCAGCAGCTTGAGATCGACAGGGGCCTACGAGCAGTACTTC. Protein: CASSLRSTGAYEQYF.

This chain joins TRBV10-2 and TRBJ1-2; D is undetermined. Trimming stripped 2 bases from V and 4 bases from J, with 11 bases between. The CDR3 covers 14 residues. Per germline, CDR1 WSHSY and CDR2 SAAADI. CDR3 DNA sequence: TGCGCCAGCAGTGAGAAGGCGGTCTTCTATGGCTACACCTTC. Its protein is CASSEKAVFYGYTF.

This clonotype appeared a few times. V and J are TRBV7-2 and TRBJ1-2; weak D call: TRBD1 (5 bases). The germline V gene has CDR1 SGHTA and CDR2 FQGNSA. Trimming took off 0 bases at V and 4 bases at J, with 12 bases between the two ends. The CDR3 contains 15 residues. The CDR3 nucleotides read TGTGCCAGCAGCTTAGCAAGGGGCTTCGCCTATGGCTACACCTTC. This encodes CASSLARGFAYGYTF.

At least ten counts were recorded for this clonotype. The J gene is TRBJ2-7, the V gene TRBV5-1, with D maybe TRBD1 (5 bases). This CDR3 comprises 15 residues. Germline CDR1 is SGHRS and CDR2 is YFSETQ. Trimming took 4 bases from V and 1 from J, leaving 15 bases between them. In nucleotides, the CDR3 is TGCGCCAGCAGCCTATTCCCGACAGCATCCTACGAGCAGTACTTC. It codes for CASSLFPTASYEQYF.

This clonotype was observed many times. This rearrangement joins TRBV5-1 to TRBJ2-7; 8 positions match TRBD2. The CDR3 is made up of 15 amino acids. The ends lost 1 base at V and 1 base at J; junction bases unmatched: 4. CDR1 and CDR2 from the germline V gene are SGHRS and YFSETQ. Here the CDR3 reads CASSLTAGGSYEQYF. The CDR3 DNA is TGCGCCAGCAGCTTGACGGCGGGAGGTTCCTACGAGCAGTACTTC. Supplemented by reference TRBV5-1 and TRBJ2-7, the full variable domain reads KAGVTQTPRYLIKTRGQQVTLSCSPISGHRSVSWYQQTPGQGLQFLFEYFSETQRNKGNFPGRFSGRQFSNSRSEMNVSTLELGDSALYLCASSLTAGGSYEQYFGPGTRLTVT.

In this sample, this clonotype turned up many times. This sequence joins TRBV10-1 and TRBJ1-5, with D perhaps matching TRBD1 (5 bases). Germline V gene lookup returns CDR1 WNHNN and CDR2 SYGVQD (reference sequence). The CDR3 runs to 12 residues. The V end was cut by 3 bases, the J end by 6 bases, with 6 bases between. The DNA for the CDR3 is TGCGCCAGCAGTGACGGGGGTCAGCCCCAGCATTTT. This sequence encodes CASSDGGQPQHF.

This clonotype showed up many times. The V gene is TRBV12-3 or TRBV12-4, the J gene TRBJ2-2; TRBD1 matches 8 bases. The CDR3 totals 15 residues. After removal of 4 bases from V and 1 base from J, the junction contained 2 bases not matched to a gene. The CDR3 DNA is TGTGCCAGCAGTTCCGGGACAGGGAACACCGGGGAGCTGTTTTTT. Translation gives CASSSGTGNTGELFF.